Sequencing of this T cell receptor beta chain was carried out in a study of naive and memory T cell subsets. Both TRBC1 and TRBC2 were covered by a beta constant-region primer of two equimolar oligonucleotides. Ligated cDNA was amplified by four rounds of PCR with nested alpha and beta constant-region primers and SP2. MiXCR, run by TCRdb on the UMI-ligation and nested PCR reads, gives a single entry per CDR3 protein. The data show tens of thousands of distinct CDR3 sequences, 9.5% to 11% seen once. Between the trimmed V and J ends, which lost 0 bases and 5 bases, there was a span of 13 bases. This CDR3 comprises 16 residues. The germline V gene has CDR1 MRHNA and CDR2 SNTAGT. Cells stained for CD3, CD4, CD8, CD45RA, CD27 and viability were sorted into four CD45RA/CD27 subsets.

The TCR comes from a human donor in good health. What was sequenced was central memory CD8+ T cells from blood. The chain links TRBV6-4 to TRBJ2-2; D gene ambiguous. The CDR3 region is CASSDSEKGSTGELFF. The CDR3 region has the DNA TGTGCCAGCAGTGACTCGGAGAAGGGATCGACCGGGGAGCTGTTTTTT.